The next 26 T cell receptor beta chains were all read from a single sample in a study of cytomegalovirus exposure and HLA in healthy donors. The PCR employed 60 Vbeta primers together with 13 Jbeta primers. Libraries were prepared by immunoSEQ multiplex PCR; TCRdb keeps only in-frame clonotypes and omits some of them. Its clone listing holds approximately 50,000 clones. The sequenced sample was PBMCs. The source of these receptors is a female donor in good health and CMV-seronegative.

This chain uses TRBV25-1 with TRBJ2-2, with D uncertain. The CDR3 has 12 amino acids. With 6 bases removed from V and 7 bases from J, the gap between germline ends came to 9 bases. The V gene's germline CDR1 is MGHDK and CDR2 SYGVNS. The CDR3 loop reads CASSLSGGELFF. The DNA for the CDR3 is TGTGCCAGCAGCCTGAGTGGCGGGGAGCTGTTTTTT.

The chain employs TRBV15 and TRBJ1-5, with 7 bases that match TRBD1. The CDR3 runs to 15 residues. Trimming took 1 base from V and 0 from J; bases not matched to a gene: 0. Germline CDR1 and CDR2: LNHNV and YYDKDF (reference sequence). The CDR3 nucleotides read TGTGCCACCAGCAGAGGGGACAGTAGCAATCAGCCCCAGCATTTT. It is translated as CATSRGDSSNQPQHF.

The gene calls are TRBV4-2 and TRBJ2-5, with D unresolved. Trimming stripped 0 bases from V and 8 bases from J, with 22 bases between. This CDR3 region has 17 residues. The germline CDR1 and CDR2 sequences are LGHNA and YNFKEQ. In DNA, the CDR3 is TGTGCCAGCAGCCAAGAGGGTTTGGTAGCCCCATATTATACCCAGTACTTC. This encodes CASSQEGLVAPYYTQYF.

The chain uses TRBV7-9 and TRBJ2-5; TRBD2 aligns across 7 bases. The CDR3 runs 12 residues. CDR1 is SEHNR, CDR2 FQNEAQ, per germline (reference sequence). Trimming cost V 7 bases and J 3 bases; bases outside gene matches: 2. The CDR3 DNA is TGTGCCAGCACCCGGGGGGAAGAGACCCAGTACTTC. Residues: CASTRGEETQYF.

CDR3 protein: CASSSTALAGGQYYEQYF. CDR3 bases: TGTGCCAGCAGCTCCACGGCACTAGCGGGAGGCCAGTATTACGAGCAGTACTTC. The chain recombines TRBV7-8 with TRBJ2-7; TRBD2 matches 12 bases. The germline V gene encodes CDR1 SGHVS and CDR2 FQNEAQ. CDR3 length: 18 residues. Trimming took 4 bases from V and 4 from J; bases not matched to a gene: 14.

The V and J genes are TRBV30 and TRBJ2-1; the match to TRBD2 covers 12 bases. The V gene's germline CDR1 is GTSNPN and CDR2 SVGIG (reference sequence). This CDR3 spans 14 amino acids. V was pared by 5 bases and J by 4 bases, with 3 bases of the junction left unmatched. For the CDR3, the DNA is TGTGCCTGGGAGACTAGCGGGGGTTACAATGAGCAGTTCTTC. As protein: CAWETSGGYNEQFF.

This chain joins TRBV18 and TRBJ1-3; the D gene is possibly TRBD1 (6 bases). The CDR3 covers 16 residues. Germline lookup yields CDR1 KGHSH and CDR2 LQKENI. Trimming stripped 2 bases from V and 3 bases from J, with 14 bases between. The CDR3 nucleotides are TGTGCCAGCTCACCAAACAGGGAAACGATTGGAAACACCATATATTTT. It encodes CASSPNRETIGNTIYF.

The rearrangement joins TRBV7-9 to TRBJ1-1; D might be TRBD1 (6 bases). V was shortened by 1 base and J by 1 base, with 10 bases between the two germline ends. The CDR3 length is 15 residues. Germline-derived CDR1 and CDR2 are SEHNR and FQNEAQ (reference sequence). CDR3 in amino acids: CASSLDGQRNTEAFF. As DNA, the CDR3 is TGTGCCAGCAGCTTAGACGGACAGCGGAACACTGAAGCTTTCTTT.

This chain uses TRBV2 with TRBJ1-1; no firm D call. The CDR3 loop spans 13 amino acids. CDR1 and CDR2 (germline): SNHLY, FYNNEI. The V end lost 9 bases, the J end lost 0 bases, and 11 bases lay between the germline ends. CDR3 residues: CASTAQLNTEAFF. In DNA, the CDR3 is TGTGCCAGTACCGCTCAGTTGAACACTGAAGCTTTCTTT.

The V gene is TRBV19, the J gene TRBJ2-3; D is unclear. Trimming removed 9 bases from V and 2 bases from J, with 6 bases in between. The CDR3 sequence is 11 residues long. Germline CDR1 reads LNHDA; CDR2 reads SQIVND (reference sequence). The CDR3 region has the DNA TGTGCCAGCCAGGCCACAGATACGCAGTATTTT. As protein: CASQATDTQYF.

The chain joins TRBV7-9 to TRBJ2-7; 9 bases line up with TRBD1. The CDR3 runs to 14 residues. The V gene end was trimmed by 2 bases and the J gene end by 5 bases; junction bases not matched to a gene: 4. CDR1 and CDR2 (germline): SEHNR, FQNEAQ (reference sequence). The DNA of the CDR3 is TGTGCCAGCAGCTTATGGGACAGGGAAGACGAGCAGTACTTC. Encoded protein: CASSLWDREDEQYF.

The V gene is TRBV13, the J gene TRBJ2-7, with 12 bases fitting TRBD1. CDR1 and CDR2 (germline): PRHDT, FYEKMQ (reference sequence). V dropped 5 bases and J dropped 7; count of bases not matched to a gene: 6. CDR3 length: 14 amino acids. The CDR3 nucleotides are TGTGCCAGCAGCCGGGGACAGGGGGCGCTGGAGCAGTACTTC. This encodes CASSRGQGALEQYF. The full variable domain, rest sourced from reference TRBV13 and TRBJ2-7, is AAGVIQSPRHLIKEKRETATLKCYPIPRHDTVYWYQQGPGQDPQFLISFYEKMQSDKGSIPDRFSAQQFSDYHSELNMSSLELGDSALYFCASSRGQGALEQYFGPGTRLTVT.

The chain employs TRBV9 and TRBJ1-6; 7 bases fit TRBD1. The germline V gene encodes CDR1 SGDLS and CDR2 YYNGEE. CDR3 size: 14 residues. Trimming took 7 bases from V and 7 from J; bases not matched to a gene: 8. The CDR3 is CASGRGQENSPLHF. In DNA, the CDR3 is TGTGCCAGCGGCCGCGGACAGGAGAATTCACCCCTCCACTTT.

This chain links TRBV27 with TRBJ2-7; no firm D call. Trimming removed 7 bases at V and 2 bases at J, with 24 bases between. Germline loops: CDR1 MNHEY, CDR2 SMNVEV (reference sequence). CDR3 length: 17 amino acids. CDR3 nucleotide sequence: TGTGCCAGCACCCCGGGTTTCGCGCTCGGTGTCGCCTACGAGCAGTACTTC. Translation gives CASTPGFALGVAYEQYF.

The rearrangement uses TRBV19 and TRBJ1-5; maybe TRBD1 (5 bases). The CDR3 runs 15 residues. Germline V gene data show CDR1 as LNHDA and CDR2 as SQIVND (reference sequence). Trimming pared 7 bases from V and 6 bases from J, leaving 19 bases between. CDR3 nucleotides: TGTGCCAGTATGGGCCAGGGAAGGCCGAGTCAGCCCCAGCATTTT. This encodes CASMGQGRPSQPQHF.

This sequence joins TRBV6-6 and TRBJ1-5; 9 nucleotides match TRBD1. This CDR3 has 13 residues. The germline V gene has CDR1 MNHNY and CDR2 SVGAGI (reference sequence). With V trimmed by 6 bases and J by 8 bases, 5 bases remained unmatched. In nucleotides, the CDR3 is TGTGCCAGCAGGCACAGGGGGCCGGAGCCCCAGCATTTT. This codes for CASRHRGPEPQHF.

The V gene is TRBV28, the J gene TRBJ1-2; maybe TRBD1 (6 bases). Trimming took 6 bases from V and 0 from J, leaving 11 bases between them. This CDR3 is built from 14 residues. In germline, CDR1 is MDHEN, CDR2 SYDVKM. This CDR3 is CASSQQGPNYGYTF. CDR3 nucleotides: TGTGCCAGCAGCCAACAGGGCCCTAACTATGGCTACACCTTC.

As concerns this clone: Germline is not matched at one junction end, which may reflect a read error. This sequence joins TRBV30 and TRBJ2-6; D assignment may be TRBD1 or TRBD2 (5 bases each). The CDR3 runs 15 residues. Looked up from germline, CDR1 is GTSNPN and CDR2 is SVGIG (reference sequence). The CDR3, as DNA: TGTGCCGGGAGTGATCTGGGGCTCGGGGCCAACGTCCTGACTTTC. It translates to CAGSDLGLGANVLTF.

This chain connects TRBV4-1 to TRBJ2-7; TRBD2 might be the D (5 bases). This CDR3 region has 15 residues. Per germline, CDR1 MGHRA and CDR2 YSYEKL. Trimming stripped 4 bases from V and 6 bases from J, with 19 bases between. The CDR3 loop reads CASSPTEASASEQYF. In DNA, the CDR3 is TGCGCCAGCAGCCCAACGGAGGCATCCGCAAGCGAGCAGTACTTC.

CDR3 DNA: TGTGCCAGCTCACCTACAGGGGGCGTAAACACTGAAGCTTTCTTT. Translating gives CASSPTGGVNTEAFF. V and J are TRBV18 and TRBJ1-1; 9 nucleotides agree with TRBD1. J lost 2 bases, V lost 3 bases, and 4 bases had no gene match. Germline V gene lookup returns CDR1 KGHSH and CDR2 LQKENI. This CDR3 region has 15 residues.

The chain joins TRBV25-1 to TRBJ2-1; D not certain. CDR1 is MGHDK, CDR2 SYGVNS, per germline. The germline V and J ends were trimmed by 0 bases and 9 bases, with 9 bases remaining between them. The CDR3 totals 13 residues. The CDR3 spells CASSEYRVREQFF. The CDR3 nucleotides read TGTGCCAGCAGTGAATATCGGGTACGTGAGCAGTTCTTC.

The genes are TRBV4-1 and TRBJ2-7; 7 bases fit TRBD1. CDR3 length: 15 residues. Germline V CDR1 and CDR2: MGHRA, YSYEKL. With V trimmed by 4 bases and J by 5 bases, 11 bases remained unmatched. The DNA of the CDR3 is TGCGCCAGCAGCCCCCCAGGGGGATCGCTCCACGAGCAGTACTTC. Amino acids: CASSPPGGSLHEQYF.

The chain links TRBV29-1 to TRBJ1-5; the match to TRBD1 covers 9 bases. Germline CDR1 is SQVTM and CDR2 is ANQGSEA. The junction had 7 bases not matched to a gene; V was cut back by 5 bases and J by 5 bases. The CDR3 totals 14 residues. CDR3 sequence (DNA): TGCAGCGTTTATGGACAGGGGAAAGATCAGCCCCAGCATTTT. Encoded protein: CSVYGQGKDQPQHF.

CDR3 residues: CASSQDRGGSYEQYF. CDR3 nucleotides: TGTGCCAGCAGCCAAGATCGGGGGGGCTCCTACGAGCAGTACTTC. V is TRBV5-4 and J is TRBJ2-7; 8 bases fit TRBD2. Germline-derived CDR1 and CDR2 are SGHNT and YYREEE (reference sequence). V shed 4 bases, J shed 0 bases, and the junction held 6 bases outside the gene matches. The CDR3 length is 15 residues. The variable domain in full, completed from reference TRBV5-4 and TRBJ2-7, reads ETGVTQSPTHLIKTRGQQVTLRCSSQSGHNTVSWYQQALGQGPQFIFQYYREEENGRGNFPPRFSGLQFPNYSSELNVNALELDDSALYLCASSQDRGGSYEQYFGPGTRLTVT.

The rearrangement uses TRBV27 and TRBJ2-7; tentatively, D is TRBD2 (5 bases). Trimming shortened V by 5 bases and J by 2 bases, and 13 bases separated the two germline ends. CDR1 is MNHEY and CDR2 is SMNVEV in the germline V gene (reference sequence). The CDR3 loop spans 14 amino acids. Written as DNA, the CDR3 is TGTGCCAGCAGTCCCGGGGTCCTTGCCTACGAGCAGTACTTC. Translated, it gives CASSPGVLAYEQYF.

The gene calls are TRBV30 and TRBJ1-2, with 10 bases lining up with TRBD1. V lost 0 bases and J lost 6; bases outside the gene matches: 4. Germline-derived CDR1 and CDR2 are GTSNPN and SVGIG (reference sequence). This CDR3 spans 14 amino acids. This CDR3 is CAWSVTGGRHGYTF. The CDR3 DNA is TGTGCCTGGAGTGTGACAGGGGGCCGGCATGGCTACACCTTC.